The 3 T cell receptor beta chains listed next were all sequenced from one sample in a study of CD8 T cells in Susac syndrome. Roughly 0.45 to 1 ug RNA was reverse transcribed with random hexamers. TCRdb recomputed calls from the immunoSEQ multiplex PCR reads with MiXCR, one row per CDR3 protein. The data contain approximately 260,000 distinct CDR3 sequences, 90% to 97% of them singletons. Sequencing was performed on CD4+ T cells from PBMCs. The receptors derive from a human donor with Susac syndrome.

This rearrangement joins TRBV14 to TRBJ2-5; 9 nucleotides agree with TRBD2. Germline values: CDR1 SGHDN, CDR2 FVKESK. This CDR3 has 18 amino acids. The J segment lost 0 bases and the V segment lost 0 bases, leaving 8 bases of the junction unmatched. The CDR3: CASSQEGRLAVHQETQYF. The CDR3 DNA is TGTGCCAGCAGCCAAGAAGGCCGACTAGCGGTCCACCAAGAGACCCAGTACTTC.

The J gene is TRBJ2-7, the V gene TRBV20-1; TRBD1 aligns across 7 bases. Germline values: CDR1 DFQATT, CDR2 SNEGSKA (reference sequence). This CDR3 region has 14 residues. With V trimmed by 3 bases and J by 1 base, 6 bases remained unmatched. Here the CDR3 DNA reads TGCAGTGCTAGTACGGACAGGAGATCCTACGAGCAGTACTTC. Protein sequence: CSASTDRRSYEQYF.

This sequence joins TRBV30 and TRBJ1-3; possible D gene TRBD1, 6 bases. The germline V and J ends were trimmed by 3 bases and 0 bases, with 9 bases remaining between them. Germline CDR1 and CDR2: GTSNPN and SVGIG (reference sequence). The CDR3 covers 14 residues. The CDR3 loop reads CAWRGASSGNTIYF. Written as DNA, the CDR3 is TGTGCCTGGAGGGGGGCTTCCTCTGGAAACACCATATATTTT.